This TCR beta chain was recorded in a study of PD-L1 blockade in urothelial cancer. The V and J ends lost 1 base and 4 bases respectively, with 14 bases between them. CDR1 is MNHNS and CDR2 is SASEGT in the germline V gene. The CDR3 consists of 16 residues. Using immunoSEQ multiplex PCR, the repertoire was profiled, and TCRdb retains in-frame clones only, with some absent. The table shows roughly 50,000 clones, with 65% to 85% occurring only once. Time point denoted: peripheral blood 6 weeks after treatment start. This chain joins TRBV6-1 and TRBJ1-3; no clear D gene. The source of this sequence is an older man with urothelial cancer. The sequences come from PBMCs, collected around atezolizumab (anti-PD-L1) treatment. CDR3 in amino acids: CASSEVSRGAGNTIYF. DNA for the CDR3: TGTGCCAGCAGTGAAGTTTCGCGGGGAGCGGGAAACACCATATATTTT.